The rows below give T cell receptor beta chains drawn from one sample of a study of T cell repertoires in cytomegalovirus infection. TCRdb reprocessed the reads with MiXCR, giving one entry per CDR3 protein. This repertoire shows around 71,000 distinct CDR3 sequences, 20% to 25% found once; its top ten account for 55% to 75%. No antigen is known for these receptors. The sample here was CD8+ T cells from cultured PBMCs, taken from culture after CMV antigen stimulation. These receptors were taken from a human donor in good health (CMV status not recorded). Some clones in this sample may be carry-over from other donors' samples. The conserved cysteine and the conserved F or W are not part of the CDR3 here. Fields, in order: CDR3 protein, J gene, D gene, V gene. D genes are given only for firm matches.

ASSFKPDRVITDTQY TRBJ2-3 NA TRBV27
ASSQVEGYYGYT TRBJ1-2 NA TRBV4-3
ASSQPGQGADTQY TRBJ2-3 TRBD1 TRBV4-1
ASSLETGDIDTEAF TRBJ1-1 TRBD1 TRBV28
ASTPWGGQYTEAF TRBJ1-1 NA TRBV19
ASSQDFQGGITDTQY TRBJ2-3 NA TRBV4-3
ASSYSPSSRISNYGYT TRBJ1-2 NA TRBV6-2/TRBV6-3
ATQAQGTNSPLH TRBJ1-6 NA TRBV10-3
ASSLIGDWGTGELF TRBJ2-2 NA TRBV5-6
ASSLFLTFGDGYT TRBJ1-2 NA TRBV28
ASSSGEEHNEKLF TRBJ1-4 NA TRBV7-8